Listed below are T cell receptor beta chains from one sample, sequenced in a study of CD8+ T cells in alopecia areata. Libraries were prepared by immunoSEQ multiplex PCR; TCRdb keeps only in-frame clonotypes and omits some of them. The sample lists approximately 300,000 clones, roughly 60% occurring once. Sample: CD4+ T cells sorted from blood, taken at week 24, from a patient treated with tofacitinib. The receptors derive from a human donor with alopecia areata. Both conserved end residues are part of each CDR3. D genes are given only for firm matches. The size field is filled for only some rows; it gives once, few, many or a size class.

j_gene: TRBJ2-1
abundance: -
v_gene: TRBV5-1
d_gene: -
len: 15
CDR3nt: TGCGCCAGCAGCTTACGGGGAAGCTCCTACAATGAGCAGTTCTTC
CDR3aa: CASSLRGSSYNEQFF

j_gene: TRBJ2-7
abundance: once
v_gene: TRBV4-2
d_gene: -
len: 14
CDR3nt: TGTGCCAGCAGCGTCCGGGACCGCGAGGCCGAGCAGTACTTC
CDR3aa: CASSVRDREAEQYF

j_gene: TRBJ2-3
abundance: -
v_gene: TRBV18
d_gene: -
len: 15
CDR3nt: TGTGCCAGCTCACCACCGTATGGGGCCGCAGATACGCAGTATTTT
CDR3aa: CASSPPYGAADTQYF

j_gene: TRBJ2-1
abundance: few
v_gene: TRBV10-3
d_gene: -
len: 12
CDR3nt: TGTGCCATCAGTGAAGGGTACAATGAGCAGTTCTTC
CDR3aa: CAISEGYNEQFF

j_gene: TRBJ1-2
abundance: -
v_gene: TRBV12-5
d_gene: -
len: 16
CDR3nt: TGTGCTAGTGGTTTGGTAAGGAGGGTATCTAACTATGGCTACACCTTC
CDR3aa: CASGLVRRVSNYGYTF

j_gene: TRBJ2-7
abundance: -
v_gene: TRBV7-2
d_gene: -
len: 13
CDR3nt: TGTGCCAGCAGCTTAAGTCCAGGGGACGAGCAGTACTTC
CDR3aa: CASSLSPGDEQYF

j_gene: TRBJ1-2
abundance: few
v_gene: TRBV2
d_gene: -
len: 15
CDR3nt: TGTGCCAGCAGTGAAGCGGCTCCCGCCTTGGGGGGCTACACCTTC
CDR3aa: CASSEAAPALGGYTF

j_gene: TRBJ2-3
abundance: -
v_gene: TRBV11-3
d_gene: TRBD2
len: 16
CDR3nt: TGTGCCAGCAGCTTGGGACTAGCGGGCGACACAGATACGCAGTATTTT
CDR3aa: CASSLGLAGDTDTQYF

j_gene: TRBJ2-3
abundance: -
v_gene: TRBV25-1
d_gene: TRBD1
len: 17
CDR3nt: TGTGCCAGCAGTGCGCCCGGGGGACAGGGGGCTGGAGATACGCAGTATTTT
CDR3aa: CASSAPGGQGAGDTQYF

j_gene: TRBJ2-3
abundance: -
v_gene: TRBV14
d_gene: -
len: 16
CDR3nt: TGTGCCAGCAGCCAAGATGGGGGGGCCCGCGGTGATACGCAGTATTTT
CDR3aa: CASSQDGGARGDTQYF

j_gene: TRBJ1-5
abundance: few
v_gene: TRBV6-6
d_gene: -
len: 13
CDR3nt: TGTGCCAGCAGTTTTCCCGGGGATCAGCCCCAGCATTTT
CDR3aa: CASSFPGDQPQHF

j_gene: TRBJ2-7
abundance: -
v_gene: TRBV2
d_gene: -
len: 11
CDR3nt: TGTGCCAGCAGCTCGTACCACGAGCAGTACTTC
CDR3aa: CASSSYHEQYF

j_gene: TRBJ2-5
abundance: -
v_gene: TRBV15
d_gene: TRBD2
len: 17
CDR3nt: TGTGCCACCAGCAGAGGTTTCCTAGCGGGGGGGAAGGAGACCCAGTACTTC
CDR3aa: CATSRGFLAGGKETQYF

j_gene: TRBJ2-3
abundance: -
v_gene: TRBV29-1
d_gene: -
len: 13
CDR3nt: TGCAGCGCCCCGACAGACTTCACAGATACGCAGTATTTT
CDR3aa: CSAPTDFTDTQYF

j_gene: TRBJ1-2
abundance: once
v_gene: TRBV27
d_gene: -
len: 15
CDR3nt: TGTGCCAGCAGTTTCTCACTAGGAACAGGAGCGCACTACACCTTC
CDR3aa: CASSFSLGTGAHYTF

j_gene: TRBJ2-7
abundance: -
v_gene: TRBV25-1
d_gene: TRBD2
len: 13
CDR3nt: TGTGCCAGCAGTGCGACTAGCGGCTACGAGCAGTACTTC
CDR3aa: CASSATSGYEQYF

j_gene: TRBJ1-1
abundance: -
v_gene: TRBV28
d_gene: -
len: 11
CDR3nt: TGTGCCAGCAGTTCTCAACTTGAAGCTTTCTTT
CDR3aa: CASSSQLEAFF

j_gene: TRBJ2-7
abundance: once
v_gene: TRBV7-8
d_gene: -
len: 13
CDR3nt: TGTGCCAGCAGCTTTACGCGGGACACCGAGCAGTACTTC
CDR3aa: CASSFTRDTEQYF

j_gene: TRBJ2-7
abundance: -
v_gene: TRBV7-2
d_gene: -
len: 15
CDR3nt: TGTGCCAGCAGCTTAGGCTGGGGCCCACTATACGAGCAGTACTTC
CDR3aa: CASSLGWGPLYEQYF

j_gene: TRBJ1-6
abundance: -
v_gene: TRBV7-9
d_gene: -
len: 12
CDR3nt: TGTGCCAGCAGCTTGGGTAATTCACCCCTCCACTTT
CDR3aa: CASSLGNSPLHF

j_gene: TRBJ1-5
abundance: -
v_gene: TRBV30
d_gene: -
len: 13
CDR3nt: TGTGCCTGGAGTGGCCTAGTTGGTCAGCCCCAGCATTTT
CDR3aa: CAWSGLVGQPQHF

j_gene: TRBJ1-4
abundance: -
v_gene: TRBV5-1
d_gene: TRBD1
len: 16
CDR3nt: TGCGCCAGCAGCACCATGACAGGGCTTACTAATGAAAAACTGTTTTTT
CDR3aa: CASSTMTGLTNEKLFF

j_gene: TRBJ2-7
abundance: -
v_gene: TRBV28
d_gene: -
len: 11
CDR3nt: TGTGCCAGCGGGGACCGCTACGAGCAGTACTTC
CDR3aa: CASGDRYEQYF

j_gene: TRBJ2-3
abundance: -
v_gene: TRBV7-9
d_gene: TRBD2
len: 14
CDR3nt: TGTGCCAGCACCAACCTCCGCGGGGGAGATACGCAGTATTTT
CDR3aa: CASTNLRGGDTQYF

j_gene: TRBJ2-7
abundance: -
v_gene: TRBV30
d_gene: TRBD2
len: 15
CDR3nt: TGTGCCTGGAGTTCTGCGGGGGGGCCTTCCTACGAGCAGTACTTC
CDR3aa: CAWSSAGGPSYEQYF

j_gene: TRBJ2-5
abundance: -
v_gene: TRBV27
d_gene: TRBD1
len: 14
CDR3nt: TGTGCCAGCAGTGTGGACAGGGGGATGGAGACCCAGTACTTC
CDR3aa: CASSVDRGMETQYF

j_gene: TRBJ2-5
abundance: -
v_gene: TRBV9
d_gene: -
len: 14
CDR3nt: TGTGCCAGCAGCGTTAGGGGGGCAGGAGAGACCCAGTACTTC
CDR3aa: CASSVRGAGETQYF

j_gene: TRBJ2-5
abundance: once
v_gene: TRBV6-5
d_gene: -
len: 15
CDR3nt: TGTGCCAGCAGCCGTCAGGGTTTCCCCCAAGAGACCCAGTACTTC
CDR3aa: CASSRQGFPQETQYF

j_gene: TRBJ2-1
abundance: -
v_gene: TRBV7-9
d_gene: TRBD1
len: 17
CDR3nt: TGTGCCAGCAGCCTCGGACAGGTGGGGTGGGGCGGCTATGAGCAGTTCTTC
CDR3aa: CASSLGQVGWGGYEQFF

j_gene: TRBJ1-2
abundance: few
v_gene: TRBV5-4
d_gene: TRBD1
len: 15
CDR3nt: TGTGCCAGCAGCTATGGGGGACAGCCAGCCTATGGCTACACCTTC
CDR3aa: CASSYGGQPAYGYTF

j_gene: TRBJ2-3
abundance: -
v_gene: TRBV10-3
d_gene: -
len: 14
CDR3nt: TGTGCCATCGGGGGGGACAGGAGCACAGATACGCAGTATTTT
CDR3aa: CAIGGDRSTDTQYF

j_gene: TRBJ1-3
abundance: few
v_gene: TRBV5-5
d_gene: -
len: 16
CDR3nt: TGTGCCAGCAGCTTGGCTAGTCCGAGCTCTGGAAACACCATATATTTT
CDR3aa: CASSLASPSSGNTIYF

j_gene: TRBJ2-5
abundance: -
v_gene: TRBV18
d_gene: -
len: 13
CDR3nt: TGTGCCAGCTCACCAAGGAACCAGGAGACCCAGTACTTC
CDR3aa: CASSPRNQETQYF

j_gene: TRBJ1-1
abundance: -
v_gene: TRBV12-2
d_gene: -
len: 15
CDR3nt: TGTGCAAGTCGCTCCCCCGGACAGGGGCGCCCTGAAGCTTTCTTT
CDR3aa: CASRSPGQGRPEAFF

j_gene: TRBJ2-5
abundance: -
v_gene: TRBV7-9
d_gene: -
len: 15
CDR3nt: TGTGCCAGCAGCTTACTCTTAGGTGGGTCGGAGACCCAGTACTTC
CDR3aa: CASSLLLGGSETQYF

j_gene: TRBJ1-1
abundance: -
v_gene: TRBV27
d_gene: -
len: 14
CDR3nt: TGTGCCAGCACTGCTTGGGGGGCGGGCACTGAAGCTTTCTTT
CDR3aa: CASTAWGAGTEAFF

j_gene: TRBJ2-2
abundance: -
v_gene: TRBV2
d_gene: -
len: 14
CDR3nt: TGTGCCAGCACCCGGCGGGTAAACACCGGGGAGCTGTTTTTT
CDR3aa: CASTRRVNTGELFF

j_gene: TRBJ1-2
abundance: -
v_gene: TRBV29-1
d_gene: -
len: 14
CDR3nt: TGCAGCGTTGAAGGGCAGGGGAATAGCTATGGCTACACCTTC
CDR3aa: CSVEGQGNSYGYTF

j_gene: TRBJ2-7
abundance: -
v_gene: TRBV10-3
d_gene: TRBD2
len: 16
CDR3nt: TGTGCCATCAGTGAGTCCCCAGCGGGGACCTCCTACGAGCAGTACTTC
CDR3aa: CAISESPAGTSYEQYF

j_gene: TRBJ2-2
abundance: -
v_gene: TRBV29-1
d_gene: -
len: 15
CDR3nt: TGCAGCGTTGAAGATCCGTATGCGAACACCGGGGAGCTGTTTTTT
CDR3aa: CSVEDPYANTGELFF

j_gene: TRBJ1-2
abundance: once
v_gene: TRBV30
d_gene: -
len: 15
CDR3nt: TGTGCCTGGAGTAGCCCCCGGCCCACTCTATATGGCTACACCTTC
CDR3aa: CAWSSPRPTLYGYTF

j_gene: TRBJ1-1
abundance: few
v_gene: TRBV29-1
d_gene: -
len: 13
CDR3nt: TGCAGCGTTGCTGGAAAAATGAACACTGAAGCTTTCTTT
CDR3aa: CSVAGKMNTEAFF

j_gene: TRBJ2-3
abundance: -
v_gene: TRBV30
d_gene: TRBD2
len: 15
CDR3nt: TGTGCCTGGAGTGGGCGGGGGGGCCGCGCAGATACGCAGTATTTT
CDR3aa: CAWSGRGGRADTQYF

j_gene: TRBJ1-6
abundance: once
v_gene: TRBV5-1
d_gene: -
len: 15
CDR3nt: TGCGCCAGCAGCTTTGGCGGGGACTATAATTCACCCCTCCACTTT
CDR3aa: CASSFGGDYNSPLHF

j_gene: TRBJ2-2
abundance: -
v_gene: TRBV29-1
d_gene: -
len: 11
CDR3nt: TGCAGCGTTGAATTTGTGGGGGAGCTGTTTTTT
CDR3aa: CSVEFVGELFF

j_gene: TRBJ2-7
abundance: -
v_gene: TRBV5-1
d_gene: -
len: 15
CDR3nt: TGCGCCAGCAGCTTGACACCGGGCCTCCCATCCGAGCAGTACTTC
CDR3aa: CASSLTPGLPSEQYF

j_gene: TRBJ1-1
abundance: -
v_gene: TRBV9
d_gene: -
len: 15
CDR3nt: TGTGCCAGCAGCGTAGAGGGGTGGATGAACACTGAAGCTTTCTTT
CDR3aa: CASSVEGWMNTEAFF

j_gene: TRBJ1-5
abundance: -
v_gene: TRBV7-8
d_gene: -
len: 14
CDR3nt: TGTGCCAGCAGCTTGGCAGGGGGCAATCAGCCCCAGCATTTT
CDR3aa: CASSLAGGNQPQHF

j_gene: TRBJ1-2
abundance: -
v_gene: TRBV4-3
d_gene: -
len: 16
CDR3nt: TGCGCCAGCAGCCAAGGAAGCCGAATCTCTAACTATGGCTACACCTTC
CDR3aa: CASSQGSRISNYGYTF

j_gene: TRBJ1-3
abundance: -
v_gene: TRBV11-2
d_gene: TRBD1
len: 16
CDR3nt: TGTGCCAGCAGCCGACTTGGACAGGTCTCTGGAAACACCATATATTTT
CDR3aa: CASSRLGQVSGNTIYF

j_gene: TRBJ2-3
abundance: -
v_gene: TRBV30
d_gene: TRBD1
len: 15
CDR3nt: TGTGCCTGGAGTGGACAGGGGCGAAGCACAGATACGCAGTATTTT
CDR3aa: CAWSGQGRSTDTQYF

j_gene: TRBJ1-5
abundance: -
v_gene: TRBV29-1
d_gene: -
len: 14
CDR3nt: TGCAGCGTTGACGATACAGGGTTGAATCAGCCCCAGCATTTT
CDR3aa: CSVDDTGLNQPQHF

j_gene: TRBJ2-7
abundance: -
v_gene: TRBV5-1
d_gene: TRBD2
len: 14
CDR3nt: TGCGCCAGCAGCTTTGGACTAGAAGGGAACGAGCAGTACTTC
CDR3aa: CASSFGLEGNEQYF

j_gene: TRBJ2-2
abundance: few
v_gene: TRBV7-9
d_gene: TRBD1
len: 14
CDR3nt: TGTGCCAGCAGCAGGGGACAGCTCACCGGGGAGCTGTTTTTT
CDR3aa: CASSRGQLTGELFF

j_gene: TRBJ1-6
abundance: -
v_gene: TRBV11-2
d_gene: -
len: 15
CDR3nt: TGTGCCAGCAGCGGCGCAGGATCGCCAAATTCACCCCTCCACTTT
CDR3aa: CASSGAGSPNSPLHF

j_gene: TRBJ2-7
abundance: -
v_gene: TRBV29-1
d_gene: TRBD1
len: 15
CDR3nt: TGCAGCGTTGAGGCAGGAACAGGACAGGGGAACGAGCAGTACTTC
CDR3aa: CSVEAGTGQGNEQYF

j_gene: TRBJ2-7
abundance: -
v_gene: TRBV28
d_gene: TRBD1
len: 14
CDR3nt: TGTGCCACTACATCGGGACAGACCCAATACGAGCAGTACTTC
CDR3aa: CATTSGQTQYEQYF